Listed below are T cell receptor beta chains from one sample, sequenced in a study of T cell responses to AZD1222 COVID-19 vaccine. This table comes from immunoSEQ multiplex PCR, and its TCRdb copy is limited to in-frame clones, with some not included. In the table there are just over 65,000 clones, roughly 84% of which are singletons. The material sequenced was peripheral blood, taken on day 0 of AZD1222 vaccination. The receptors shown here come from an adult in good health. Both conserved end residues are part of each CDR3. D genes are given only for firm matches. Clone sizes are given selectively: once, few, many, or a class where the clone is expanded.

d_call: .
v_call: TRBV7-2
clone_size: once
j_call: TRBJ2-4
cdr3_nt: TGTGCCAGCAGCTTAAGGGGGGCCACCAAAAACATTCAGTACTTC
cdr3_aa: CASSLRGATKNIQYF

d_call: .
v_call: TRBV7-3
clone_size: .
j_call: TRBJ1-1
cdr3_nt: TGTGCCAGCAGCTACATTAGGGGCACTGAAGCTTTCTTT
cdr3_aa: CASSYIRGTEAFF

d_call: .
v_call: TRBV3-1/TRBV3-2
clone_size: .
j_call: TRBJ1-2
cdr3_nt: TGTGCCAGCAGCCAACGGGGGGGTTCTGGCTACACCTTC
cdr3_aa: CASSQRGGSGYTF

d_call: TRBD1
v_call: TRBV29-1
clone_size: .
j_call: TRBJ1-2
cdr3_nt: TGCAGCGCCTCGCAGGGGGCCGACTATGGCTACACCTTC
cdr3_aa: CSASQGADYGYTF

d_call: TRBD2
v_call: TRBV29-1
clone_size: .
j_call: TRBJ2-7
cdr3_nt: TGCAGCGTTGAGGGCGTCCACGGGAGGTCCTACGAGCAGTACTTC
cdr3_aa: CSVEGVHGRSYEQYF

d_call: TRBD1
v_call: TRBV5-5
clone_size: .
j_call: TRBJ1-1
cdr3_nt: TGTGCCAGCAGCTTGGTATTCTCCGACAGGGGGAAGACTGAAGCTTTCTTT
cdr3_aa: CASSLVFSDRGKTEAFF

d_call: .
v_call: TRBV2
clone_size: .
j_call: TRBJ2-7
cdr3_nt: TGTGCCAGCAGTGACTGGGACACGTCCTACGAGCAGTACTTC
cdr3_aa: CASSDWDTSYEQYF

d_call: .
v_call: TRBV27
clone_size: .
j_call: TRBJ1-1
cdr3_nt: TGTGCCAGCAGTTTAGACGGGGACACTGAAGCTTTCTTT
cdr3_aa: CASSLDGDTEAFF

d_call: .
v_call: TRBV7-9
clone_size: .
j_call: TRBJ2-5
cdr3_nt: TGTGCCAGCAGCGAAAGCTTGCGACAGGCGCTCCAAGAGACCCAGTACTTC
cdr3_aa: CASSESLRQALQETQYF

d_call: TRBD2
v_call: TRBV28
clone_size: .
j_call: TRBJ2-1
cdr3_nt: TGTGCCAGCAGTTTACCGCGTGGGAGGGCCTCTAATGAGCAGTTCTTC
cdr3_aa: CASSLPRGRASNEQFF

d_call: TRBD1
v_call: TRBV7-9
clone_size: .
j_call: TRBJ1-2
cdr3_nt: TGTGCCAGCAGCGCGGGACAGGGGGTCGGCTATGGCTACACCTTC
cdr3_aa: CASSAGQGVGYGYTF

d_call: .
v_call: TRBV2
clone_size: .
j_call: TRBJ2-1
cdr3_nt: TGTGCCAGCAGTGGGCGCTATGAGCAGTTCTTC
cdr3_aa: CASSGRYEQFF

d_call: .
v_call: TRBV7-9
clone_size: few
j_call: TRBJ2-7
cdr3_nt: TGTGCCAGCAGCCCAAGGGGGGGGGCCTCCTACGAGCAGTACTTC
cdr3_aa: CASSPRGGASYEQYF

d_call: .
v_call: TRBV7-7
clone_size: once
j_call: TRBJ2-2
cdr3_nt: TGTGCTAGCAGCCCCTCCCGGGATGGAATCGGGGAGCTGTTTTTT
cdr3_aa: CASSPSRDGIGELFF

d_call: TRBD2
v_call: TRBV30
clone_size: .
j_call: TRBJ2-7
cdr3_nt: TGTGCCTGGAGTGGGGGACTAGTGAACTACGAGCAGTACTTC
cdr3_aa: CAWSGGLVNYEQYF

d_call: .
v_call: TRBV19
clone_size: .
j_call: TRBJ2-5
cdr3_nt: TGTGCCAGTAGCCCTGTTTCGGGTTCAGAGACCCAGTACTTC
cdr3_aa: CASSPVSGSETQYF

d_call: .
v_call: TRBV9
clone_size: .
j_call: TRBJ2-5
cdr3_nt: TGTGCCAGCAGCTTCAAAGCCTCGGACAGAAAAGAGACCCAGTACTTC
cdr3_aa: CASSFKASDRKETQYF

d_call: TRBD2
v_call: TRBV4-2
clone_size: .
j_call: TRBJ2-7
cdr3_nt: TGTGCCAGCAGCCCCAACCCGGGACTAGCGGGGAGCGAGCAGTACTTC
cdr3_aa: CASSPNPGLAGSEQYF

d_call: .
v_call: TRBV18
clone_size: once
j_call: TRBJ2-6
cdr3_nt: TGTGCCAGCGGGGACTCTGGGGCCAACGTCCTGACTTTC
cdr3_aa: CASGDSGANVLTF

d_call: .
v_call: TRBV28
clone_size: .
j_call: TRBJ2-7
cdr3_nt: TGTGCCACCTCCGGGGGCCTAGGGCAGAGGGTAGTCTACGAGCAGTACTTC
cdr3_aa: CATSGGLGQRVVYEQYF

d_call: .
v_call: TRBV29-1
clone_size: .
j_call: TRBJ1-1
cdr3_nt: TGCAGCGCGGGACACATGAACACTGAAGCTTTCTTT
cdr3_aa: CSAGHMNTEAFF

d_call: .
v_call: TRBV10-3
clone_size: once
j_call: TRBJ2-7
cdr3_nt: TGTGCCATCAGTGAGACGAGGGACGAGCAGTACTTC
cdr3_aa: CAISETRDEQYF

d_call: .
v_call: TRBV14
clone_size: .
j_call: TRBJ1-1
cdr3_nt: TGTGCCAGCAGCGGCGGACAGAGGTACACTGAAGCTTTCTTT
cdr3_aa: CASSGGQRYTEAFF

d_call: TRBD1
v_call: TRBV7-2
clone_size: .
j_call: TRBJ1-1
cdr3_nt: TGTGCCAGCAGCTCCCCGCCGGGACAGGGGGGAGTGAACACTGAAGCTTTCTTT
cdr3_aa: CASSSPPGQGGVNTEAFF

d_call: .
v_call: TRBV28
clone_size: .
j_call: TRBJ1-5
cdr3_nt: TGTGCCAGCAGTTTATCACAGATCAATCAGCCCCAGCATTTT
cdr3_aa: CASSLSQINQPQHF

d_call: .
v_call: TRBV19
clone_size: once
j_call: TRBJ1-5
cdr3_nt: TGTGCCAGTAGTACGCTGAGCAATCAGCCCCAGCATTTT
cdr3_aa: CASSTLSNQPQHF

d_call: .
v_call: TRBV3-1/TRBV3-2
clone_size: .
j_call: TRBJ1-5
cdr3_nt: TGTGCCAGCAGCCAAGATCTTCGGATTAATCAGCCCCAGCATTTT
cdr3_aa: CASSQDLRINQPQHF

d_call: .
v_call: TRBV7-9
clone_size: .
j_call: TRBJ1-3
cdr3_nt: TGTGCCAGCAGCTTATTTGGGGCAGACACCATATATTTT
cdr3_aa: CASSLFGADTIYF

d_call: .
v_call: TRBV5-1
clone_size: .
j_call: TRBJ2-1
cdr3_nt: TGCGCCAGCAGCTTGGTGGGACTTTCCTACAATGAGCAGTTCTTC
cdr3_aa: CASSLVGLSYNEQFF

d_call: TRBD1
v_call: TRBV7-2
clone_size: .
j_call: TRBJ1-6
cdr3_nt: TGTGCCAGCAGCCTACAGGGGGGTCCTCCAGCCCTCCACTTT
cdr3_aa: CASSLQGGPPALHF

d_call: .
v_call: TRBV5-1
clone_size: .
j_call: TRBJ2-1
cdr3_nt: TGCGCCAGCAGCTTGGCCTTGGTAAGCGGCGCTACCTACAATGAGCAGTTCTTC
cdr3_aa: CASSLALVSGATYNEQFF

d_call: .
v_call: TRBV18
clone_size: few
j_call: TRBJ2-3
cdr3_nt: TGTGCCAGCTCCCCCCCCTATGAAAGCACAGATACGCAGTATTTT
cdr3_aa: CASSPPYESTDTQYF

d_call: .
v_call: TRBV9
clone_size: .
j_call: TRBJ2-3
cdr3_nt: TGTGCCAGCAGCGTGGGTTCAATAAGCACAGATACGCAGTATTTT
cdr3_aa: CASSVGSISTDTQYF

d_call: TRBD2
v_call: TRBV7-3
clone_size: .
j_call: TRBJ2-3
cdr3_nt: TGTGCCAGCAGCGGCAAAGCGGGGGGGCCATCAGATACGCAGTATTTT
cdr3_aa: CASSGKAGGPSDTQYF

d_call: TRBD1
v_call: TRBV28
clone_size: .
j_call: TRBJ2-3
cdr3_nt: TGTGCCAGCAGTTCCGCGGGACAGGGCACAGATACGCAGTATTTT
cdr3_aa: CASSSAGQGTDTQYF

d_call: .
v_call: TRBV25-1
clone_size: .
j_call: TRBJ2-5
cdr3_nt: TGTGCCACCCGGGCCCCTACTAGTTTAGAGACCCAGTACTTC
cdr3_aa: CATRAPTSLETQYF

d_call: .
v_call: TRBV18
clone_size: .
j_call: TRBJ2-7
cdr3_nt: TGTGCCAGCTCACCACAACAGGGCTACGAGCAGTACTTC
cdr3_aa: CASSPQQGYEQYF

d_call: .
v_call: TRBV2
clone_size: .
j_call: TRBJ2-5
cdr3_nt: TGTGCCAGCAGGGGCGAAGGAGAGACCCAGTACTTC
cdr3_aa: CASRGEGETQYF

d_call: .
v_call: TRBV5-6
clone_size: .
j_call: TRBJ2-7
cdr3_nt: TGTGCCAGCAGCTTGCTTGGGCAGGGTAACTCCTACGAGCAGTACTTC
cdr3_aa: CASSLLGQGNSYEQYF

d_call: .
v_call: TRBV5-5
clone_size: once
j_call: TRBJ1-5
cdr3_nt: TGTGCCAGCAGCTTGGATGCCGAAGGCGGAGTCCAGCATTTT
cdr3_aa: CASSLDAEGGVQHF

d_call: .
v_call: TRBV5-5
clone_size: .
j_call: TRBJ2-7
cdr3_nt: TGTGCCAGCAGCCAAGACAGTCTCTCCTACGAGCAGTACTTC
cdr3_aa: CASSQDSLSYEQYF

d_call: .
v_call: TRBV25-1
clone_size: few
j_call: TRBJ2-7
cdr3_nt: TGTGCCAGCAGTGAACGGGGGCGGCTTAACGAGCAGTACTTC
cdr3_aa: CASSERGRLNEQYF

d_call: .
v_call: TRBV7-9
clone_size: once
j_call: TRBJ2-7
cdr3_nt: TGTGCCAGCAGCTTATGGACCGGGATCTCCTACGAGCAGTACTTC
cdr3_aa: CASSLWTGISYEQYF

d_call: .
v_call: TRBV25-1
clone_size: .
j_call: TRBJ1-1
cdr3_nt: TGTGCCAGCAGTGCCGGGACTTCCACTGAAGCTTTCTTT
cdr3_aa: CASSAGTSTEAFF

d_call: .
v_call: TRBV6-5
clone_size: .
j_call: TRBJ1-1
cdr3_nt: TGTGCCAGCAAGGCTCCATTGGGGATGAACACTGAAGCTTTCTTT
cdr3_aa: CASKAPLGMNTEAFF

d_call: .
v_call: TRBV19
clone_size: few
j_call: TRBJ1-2
cdr3_nt: TGTGCCAGTAGTATAGGTCCAGGGCATGGCTACACCTTC
cdr3_aa: CASSIGPGHGYTF

d_call: .
v_call: TRBV18
clone_size: .
j_call: TRBJ2-1
cdr3_nt: TGTGCCAGCTCACCACAAGTCGGGACGAGTAGCGGTGAGCAGTTCTTC
cdr3_aa: CASSPQVGTSSGEQFF